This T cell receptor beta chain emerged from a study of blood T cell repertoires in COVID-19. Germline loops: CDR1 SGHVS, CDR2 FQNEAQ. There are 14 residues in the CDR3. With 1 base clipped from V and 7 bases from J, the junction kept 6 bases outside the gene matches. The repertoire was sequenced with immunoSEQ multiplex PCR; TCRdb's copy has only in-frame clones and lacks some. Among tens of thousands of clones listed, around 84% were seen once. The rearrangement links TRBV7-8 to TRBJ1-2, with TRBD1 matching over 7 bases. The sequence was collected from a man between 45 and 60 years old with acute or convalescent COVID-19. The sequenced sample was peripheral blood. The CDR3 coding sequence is TGTGCCAGCAGCTTAGTCCCTGGACAGGTTGGCTACACCTTC. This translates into CASSLVPGQVGYTF.